This passage covers 5 T cell receptor beta chains from one sample sequenced in a study of regulatory T cells in long-lasting Graves disease. As to time point: persistent/refractory GD, antithyroid drugs over 5 years with positive TRAb. Isolated PBMC RNA provided the starting material for the TCR library. Investigators prepared the TCR beta libraries by applying iRepertoire HTBI primers and Arm-PCR of CDR3 regions. TCRdb recomputed calls from the multiplex PCR reads with MiXCR, one row per CDR3 protein. This sample has about 470,000 distinct CDR3 sequences; about a fifth occur once, and the top ten carry 7% to 9%. The specimen was peripheral blood mononuclear cells (PBMCs), collected when the disease was refractory, from a patient treated with antithyroid drugs. The receptors shown here come from a female donor with Graves disease.

This clonotype was recorded many times. This chain joins TRBV28 and TRBJ1-5; 10 bases are a match to TRBD1. From germline, CDR1 is MDHEN and CDR2 SYDVKM. The V segment lost 8 bases and the J segment 2 bases; nucleotides outside the gene matches: 6. CDR3 length equals 15 residues. The CDR3 spells CASLEGTGGNQPQHF. Here the CDR3 DNA reads TGTGCCAGCCTTGAAGGGACAGGGGGCAATCAGCCCCAGCATTTT.

The chain has TRBV5-6 and TRBJ2-5; D is ambiguous. Per germline, CDR1 SGHDT and CDR2 YYEEEE. The CDR3 runs 15 residues. Deletions cut 1 base from V and 4 bases from J, with 14 bases between. The CDR3 bases are TGTGCCAGCAGCTTGACAGCGCGGCCAGGAGAGACCCAGTACTTC. Translated, it gives CASSLTARPGETQYF.

At least ten counts were recorded for this clonotype. This chain joins TRBV20-1 and TRBJ1-2; 11 nucleotides agree with TRBD1. The CDR3 is 13 amino acids. V gave up 6 bases and J gave up 7 bases; unmatched junction bases: 7. Germline V gene data show CDR1 as DFQATT and CDR2 as SNEGSKA (reference sequence). The CDR3 protein is CSARTGGSFGYTF. The CDR3, as DNA: TGCAGTGCCAGGACAGGGGGCTCCTTTGGCTACACCTTC.

J is TRBJ1-2 and V is TRBV3-1; a weak D match, TRBD1 (6 bases). CDR1 and CDR2 (germline): LGHDT, YNNKEL (reference sequence). V was trimmed by 2 bases and J by 2 bases, leaving 15 bases between them. The CDR3 is 16 amino acids. The CDR3 loop is CASSQLGQTLNYGYTF. DNA for the CDR3: TGTGCCAGCAGCCAACTAGGACAGACACTCAACTATGGCTACACCTTC.

The sample holds many counts of this clonotype. The CDR3 sequence: CASIAGHLNTEAFF. CDR3 sequence (DNA): TGTGCCAGCATTGCGGGACACCTGAACACTGAAGCTTTCTTT. The V and J genes are TRBV2 and TRBJ1-1, with D perhaps TRBD1 (6 bases). In germline, CDR1 is SNHLY, CDR2 FYNNEI. This CDR3 spans 14 amino acids. V was cut by 7 bases and J by 0 bases, with 12 bases left in between.